These 29 T cell receptor beta chains originate from one sample sequenced in a study of CD39 and CD103 CD8 tumor-infiltrating T cells. Some clones are missing from TCRdb's copy, which holds only in-frame ones; the method was immunoSEQ multiplex PCR. The data hold approximately 8,000 clones, with over 50% observed a single time. Sample: CD8+ T cells sorted from blood. Regarding subset: total memory CD8 T cells (CD45RA-CCR7+/-) from blood or uninvolved lymph node. The receptor source for this set is a human donor with head and neck squamous cell carcinoma.

The chain joins TRBV11-3 to TRBJ2-2; tentative D call: TRBD1 (5 bases). This CDR3 contains 13 residues. Trimming stripped 5 bases from V and 5 bases from J, with 9 bases between. Germline assignment: CDR1 SGHNT and CDR2 YENEEA. CDR3 nucleotides: TGTGCCAGCAGCCATAGGGGTACCGGGGAGCTGTTTTTT. Its protein is CASSHRGTGELFF.

This clone was recorded once. CDR3 sequence reads: CASSEYRGPGNTIYF. CDR3 bases: TGTGCCAGCAGTGAATACAGGGGGCCTGGAAACACCATATATTTT. The gene calls are TRBV2 and TRBJ1-3; TRBD1 aligns across 9 bases. The germline V gene encodes CDR1 SNHLY and CDR2 FYNNEI. This CDR3 is built from 15 residues. V lost 2 bases to trimming and J lost 2 bases; unmatched junction nucleotides: 1.

V gene TRBV4-1 combines with J gene TRBJ2-1; 14 bases agree with TRBD2. Germline V gene sequence: CDR1 MGHRA, CDR2 YSYEKL. The CDR3 is 17 residues long. With 3 bases clipped from V and 3 bases from J, the junction kept 4 bases outside the gene matches. The CDR3 sequence is CASSQGLAGAVYNEQFF. The CDR3 nucleotides are TGCGCCAGCAGCCAGGGACTAGCGGGAGCGGTCTACAATGAGCAGTTCTTC.

This clone came up a few times. The chain links TRBV6-6 to TRBJ1-1; maybe TRBD1 (5 bases). Trimming shortened V by 5 bases and J by 4 bases, and 17 bases separated the two germline ends. The CDR3 sequence is 15 residues long. Germline V gene lookup returns CDR1 MNHNY and CDR2 SVGAGI (reference sequence). The CDR3 loop reads CASSPPQGGGTEAFF. The CDR3 DNA follows: TGTGCCAGCAGTCCGCCCCAGGGAGGTGGCACTGAAGCTTTCTTT.

J is TRBJ1-1 and V is TRBV2; the match to TRBD1 covers 12 bases. The junction had 2 bases not matched to a gene; V was cut back by 6 bases and J by 3 bases. Germline assignment: CDR1 SNHLY and CDR2 FYNNEI. The CDR3 is 14 amino acids. The CDR3 bases are TGTGCCAGCAGCCGGGACAGGGGGCACACTGAAGCTTTCTTT. Amino acids: CASSRDRGHTEAFF.

CDR3 residues: CASLRLTAGESLSTGELFF. The CDR3 DNA reads as TGTGCCAGTCTACGCCTGACCGCGGGAGAGAGTCTTAGCACCGGGGAGCTGTTTTTT. The chain has TRBV19 and TRBJ2-2, with 7 bases aligning to TRBD2. Germline CDR1 is LNHDA and CDR2 is SQIVND (reference sequence). Germline trimming cut 8 bases from V and 4 bases from J; bases unmatched to any gene: 22. This CDR3 comprises 19 residues.

The chain carries TRBV28 and TRBJ2-5; perhaps TRBD2 as D (6 bases). Trimming pared 6 bases from V and 5 bases from J, leaving 19 bases between. The CDR3 contains 15 residues. The germline CDR1 and CDR2 sequences are MDHEN and SYDVKM. The CDR3 DNA follows: TGTGCCAGCAGCCCGGCCCGGGACTTAGCCGAGACCCAGTACTTC. Encoded protein: CASSPARDLAETQYF.

As for this clone: Other DNA variants within this sample encode the same CDR3. V and J are TRBV6-5 and TRBJ2-2; 7 bases map to TRBD2. CDR1 and CDR2 from the germline V gene are MNHEY and SVGAGI. After removal of 5 bases from V and 7 bases from J, the junction contained 4 bases not matched to a gene. The CDR3 contains 13 residues. Written as DNA, the CDR3 is TGTGCCAGCAGTCCTCGGGGGGTCGGGGAGCTGTTTTTT. Protein: CASSPRGVGELFF.

V gene TRBV7-9 combines with J gene TRBJ2-7; no clear D. V dropped 1 base and J dropped 2 bases, with 15 bases sitting between them. Germline CDR1 and CDR2: SEHNR and FQNEAQ (reference sequence). The CDR3 covers 16 residues. The CDR3: CASSLEFSPRPYEQYF. CDR3 coding DNA: TGTGCCAGCAGCTTAGAGTTCTCCCCTCGGCCCTACGAGCAGTACTTC. The full variable domain, its missing parts supplied by reference TRBV7-9 and TRBJ2-7, is DTGVSQNPRHKITKRGQNVTFRCDPISEHNRLYWYRQTLGQGPEFLTYFQNEAQLEKSRLLSDRFSAERPKGSFSTLEIQRTEQGDSAMYLCASSLEFSPRPYEQYFGPGTRLTVT.

Only a few counts were recorded for this clone. The chain recombines TRBV2 with TRBJ2-7; possible D gene TRBD1, 5 bases. The CDR3 is made up of 14 amino acids. Germline V gives CDR1 SNHLY, CDR2 FYNNEI. Trimming took 2 bases from V and 0 from J, leaving 8 bases between them. This CDR3 is CASSEQGSSYEQYF. CDR3 DNA: TGTGCCAGCAGTGAACAGGGAAGCTCCTACGAGCAGTACTTC.

The V call is TRBV7-9, the J call TRBJ2-1; D is unclear. Germline assignment: CDR1 SEHNR and CDR2 FQNEAQ (reference sequence). Trimming took off 3 bases at V and 1 base at J, with 7 bases between the two ends. The CDR3 has 14 residues. The CDR3 DNA follows: TGTGCCAGCAGCTTGCTTATTTCCTACAATGAGCAGTTCTTC. Translating it yields CASSLLISYNEQFF.

The V call is TRBV28, the J call TRBJ2-5; D possibly corresponds to TRBD2 (5 bases). The V gene's germline CDR1 is MDHEN and CDR2 SYDVKM. This CDR3 is 17 amino acids long. V lost 1 base and J lost 4, with 19 bases in between. CDR3 loop: CASSLSGDPRGGETQYF. CDR3 in DNA: TGTGCCAGCAGTTTATCAGGAGACCCCCGGGGTGGAGAGACCCAGTACTTC.

This clone appeared once. A read error may account for a junction end that differs from germline. V is TRBV6-6 and J is TRBJ2-7; 7 bases map to TRBD2. CDR3 size: 16 residues. Per the germline V gene, CDR1 is MNHNY and CDR2 is SVGAGI (reference sequence). The CDR3: CAISVSGTGGSYEQYF. The CDR3 region has the DNA TGTGCCATCAGTGTGTCCGGGACGGGAGGCTCCTACGAGCAGTACTTC.

This chain links TRBV6-6 with TRBJ2-2; TRBD2 agrees at 7 bases. V trimming: 5 bases; J trimming: 3 bases; junction bases outside the gene matches: 3. Germline CDR1 is MNHNY and CDR2 is SVGAGI (reference sequence). There are 14 residues in the CDR3. The CDR3 DNA is TGTGCCAGCAGTAGCGGGGTCTACACCGGGGAGCTGTTTTTT. It encodes CASSSGVYTGELFF.

Only a few counts were recorded for this clone. This chain uses TRBV10-3 with TRBJ2-3, with TRBD2 matching 12 bases. In germline, CDR1 is ENHRY, CDR2 SYGVKD. This CDR3 is built from 20 residues. J was trimmed by 5 bases and V by 0 bases; bases with no gene match: 15. The CDR3 is CAISESATSGGHPLGDTQYF. In nucleotides, the CDR3 is TGTGCCATCAGTGAGTCGGCTACTAGCGGGGGGCACCCCCTCGGAGATACGCAGTATTTT.

The V gene is TRBV19, the J gene TRBJ1-4; D ambiguous. The V end was cut by 9 bases, the J end by 0 bases, with 23 bases between. Germline-derived CDR1 and CDR2 are LNHDA and SQIVND (reference sequence). The CDR3 spans 18 residues. The CDR3 region is CASQPSREPVATNEKLFF. Here the CDR3 DNA reads TGTGCCAGCCAACCCAGTCGGGAACCCGTTGCAACTAATGAAAAACTGTTTTTT.

This chain joins TRBV30 and TRBJ2-7; maybe TRBD1 (5 bases). CDR3 length equals 16 residues. Per the germline V gene, CDR1 is GTSNPN and CDR2 is SVGIG (reference sequence). The ends were cut back, 3 bases at V and 4 bases at J, with 22 bases in the middle. Written as DNA, the CDR3 is TGTGCCTGGAGCCCCATCGACAGCAGCCTAGGATACGAGCAGTACTTC. Residues: CAWSPIDSSLGYEQYF.

The chain employs TRBV11-3 and TRBJ2-7; TRBD1 matches at 10 bases. The CDR3 contains 14 residues. Germline CDR1 reads SGHNT; CDR2 reads YENEEA. The J segment lost 2 bases and the V segment lost 4 bases, leaving 2 bases of the junction unmatched. Here the CDR3 reads CASSYGTGAYEQYF. The CDR3 nucleotides read TGTGCCAGCAGCTACGGGACAGGGGCCTACGAGCAGTACTTC.

The chain recombines TRBV2 with TRBJ2-1; D is unclear. V was cut by 3 bases and J by 7 bases, with 4 bases left in between. Per the germline V gene, CDR1 is SNHLY and CDR2 is FYNNEI. The CDR3 totals 11 residues. The DNA for the CDR3 is TGTGCCAGCAGTGAGGGGAATGAGCAGTTCTTC. Translating it yields CASSEGNEQFF. Supplemented by reference TRBV2 and TRBJ2-1, the full variable domain reads EPEVTQTPSHQVTQMGQEVILRCVPISNHLYFYWYRQILGQKVEFLVSFYNNEISEKSEIFDDQFSVERPDGSNFTLKIRSTKLEDSAMYFCASSEGNEQFFGPGTRLTVL.

The table lists this clone with a few counts. The J gene is TRBJ2-7, the V gene TRBV11-2; 7 bases match TRBD2. V was pared by 2 bases and J by 3 bases, with 4 bases of the junction left unmatched. This CDR3 spans 14 amino acids. Germline V CDR1 and CDR2: SGHAT, FQNNGV. The CDR3 loop reads CASSLSGINYEQYF. The CDR3 DNA sequence: TGTGCCAGCAGCTTAAGCGGGATCAACTACGAGCAGTACTTC.

The V gene is TRBV2, the J gene TRBJ1-4; D uncertain. In germline, CDR1 is SNHLY, CDR2 FYNNEI. This CDR3 region has 17 residues. V was shortened by 3 bases and J by 0 bases, with 14 bases between the two germline ends. CDR3 sequence (DNA): TGTGCCAGCAGTGATCCCTTTGACGGAGCAACTAATGAAAAACTGTTTTTT. Protein product: CASSDPFDGATNEKLFF.

Relative to its sample, this clone is medium-sized (0.01 to 0.1%). The rearrangement links TRBV7-9 to TRBJ2-7; D not certain. Trimming took 1 base from V and 2 from J, leaving 12 bases between them. Germline V lookup: CDR1 SEHNR, CDR2 FQNEAQ (reference sequence). The CDR3 runs 15 residues. The CDR3 nucleotides read TGTGCCAGCAGCTTAGAACAGTTTCGCCCCTACGAGCAGTACTTC. As protein: CASSLEQFRPYEQYF.

This clone was seen a handful of times. The V and J genes are TRBV6-5 and TRBJ1-1; D remains ambiguous. The CDR3 contains 15 residues. Germline V lookup: CDR1 MNHEY, CDR2 SVGAGI. V lost 6 bases and J lost 4, with 18 bases in between. In DNA form, the CDR3 reads TGTGCCAGCAGCCGGGATGGGCCCGTTCCCACTGAAGCTTTCTTT. Translated: CASSRDGPVPTEAFF.

V and J are TRBV7-9 and TRBJ2-2; D may be TRBD1 (6 bases). CDR3 size: 15 residues. Germline V lookup: CDR1 SEHNR, CDR2 FQNEAQ (reference sequence). V shed 1 base and J shed 6 bases, with 12 bases lying between them. DNA of the CDR3: TGTGCCAGCAGCTTAGACGTGGGACAACCCGGGGAGCTGTTTTTT. Amino acids: CASSLDVGQPGELFF. Full variable domain (rest looked up from reference TRBV7-9 and TRBJ2-2): DTGVSQNPRHKITKRGQNVTFRCDPISEHNRLYWYRQTLGQGPEFLTYFQNEAQLEKSRLLSDRFSAERPKGSFSTLEIQRTEQGDSAMYLCASSLDVGQPGELFFGEGSRLTVL.

The chain joins TRBV27 to TRBJ1-1, with a tentative D call TRBD1 (6 bases). This CDR3 has 13 amino acids. V dropped 5 bases and J dropped 5 bases, with 12 bases sitting between them. CDR1 and CDR2 (germline): MNHEY, SMNVEV (reference sequence). CDR3: CASSSLGGTEAFF. The CDR3 DNA is TGTGCCAGCAGTAGCTTAGGGGGGACTGAAGCTTTCTTT.

This chain connects TRBV11-2 to TRBJ2-3; D uncertain. The CDR3 runs to 15 residues. Trimming cost V 1 base and J 1 base, with 9 bases left between them. Germline V gene lookup returns CDR1 SGHAT and CDR2 FQNNGV. CDR3 sequence (DNA): TGTGCCAGCAGCTTAGTGGTAGCTGGCACAGATACGCAGTATTTT. Its translation: CASSLVVAGTDTQYF.

This clone was seen only once. The gene calls are TRBV14 and TRBJ2-3, with TRBD2 matching 8 bases. Germline values: CDR1 SGHDN, CDR2 FVKESK. This CDR3 contains 17 residues. V trimming: 0 bases; J trimming: 2 bases; junction bases outside the gene matches: 7. CDR3 region: CASSQDRGSGVTDTQYF. The CDR3 coding sequence is TGTGCCAGCAGCCAAGATCGGGGTAGCGGGGTCACAGATACGCAGTATTTT.

This clone was counted only a few times. V gene TRBV7-2 combines with J gene TRBJ1-2; TRBD1 matches 7 bases. The CDR3 length is 14 residues. V lost 1 base, J lost 5 bases, and 4 bases stayed unmatched. Germline V lookup: CDR1 SGHTA, CDR2 FQGNSA. In DNA form, the CDR3 reads TGTGCCAGCAGCTTAGGGGGACAGTTATATGGCTACACCTTC. The encoded protein is CASSLGGQLYGYTF.

This chain uses TRBV6-5 with TRBJ1-2; 10 bases fit TRBD1. Germline values: CDR1 MNHEY, CDR2 SVGAGI. V shed 3 bases, J shed 8 bases, and the junction held 9 bases outside the gene matches. The CDR3 covers 15 residues. The DNA for the CDR3 is TGTGCCAGCAGTTATTTGACAGGGGGCGCTAAGGGCTACACCTTC. Its translation is CASSYLTGGAKGYTF.